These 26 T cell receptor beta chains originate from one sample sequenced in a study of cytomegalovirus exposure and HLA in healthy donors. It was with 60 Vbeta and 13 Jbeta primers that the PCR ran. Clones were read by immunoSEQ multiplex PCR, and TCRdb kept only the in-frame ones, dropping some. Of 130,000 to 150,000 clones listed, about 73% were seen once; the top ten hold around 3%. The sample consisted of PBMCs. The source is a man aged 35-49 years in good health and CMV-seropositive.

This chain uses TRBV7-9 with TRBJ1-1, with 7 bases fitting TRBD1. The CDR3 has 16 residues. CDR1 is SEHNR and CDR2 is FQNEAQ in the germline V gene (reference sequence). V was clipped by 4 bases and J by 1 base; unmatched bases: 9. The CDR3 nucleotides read TGTGCCAGCAGCTCATCATACAGGGGACCGAACACTGAAGCTTTCTTT. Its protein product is CASSSSYRGPNTEAFF. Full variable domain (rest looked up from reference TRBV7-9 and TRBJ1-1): DTGVSQNPRHKITKRGQNVTFRCDPISEHNRLYWYRQTLGQGPEFLTYFQNEAQLEKSRLLSDRFSAERPKGSFSTLEIQRTEQGDSAMYLCASSSSYRGPNTEAFFGQGTRLTVV.

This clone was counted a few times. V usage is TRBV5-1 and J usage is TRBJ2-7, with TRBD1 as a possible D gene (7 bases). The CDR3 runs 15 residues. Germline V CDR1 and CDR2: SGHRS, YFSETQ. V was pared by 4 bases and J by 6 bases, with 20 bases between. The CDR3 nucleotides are TGCGCCAGCAGCCCGTCAGGGGGGTCTTTCCTCGAGCAGTACTTC. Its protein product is CASSPSGGSFLEQYF.

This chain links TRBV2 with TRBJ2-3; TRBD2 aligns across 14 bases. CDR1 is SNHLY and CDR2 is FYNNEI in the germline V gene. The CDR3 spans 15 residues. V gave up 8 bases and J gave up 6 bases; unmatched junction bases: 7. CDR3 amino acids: CASGTSGSRGDTQYF. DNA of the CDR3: TGTGCCAGCGGGACTAGCGGGAGCCGAGGGGATACGCAGTATTTT.

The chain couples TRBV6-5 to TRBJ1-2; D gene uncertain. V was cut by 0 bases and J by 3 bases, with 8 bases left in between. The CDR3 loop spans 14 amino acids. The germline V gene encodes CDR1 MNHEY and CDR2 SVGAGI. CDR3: CASSYSSPDYGYTF. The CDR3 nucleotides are TGTGCCAGCAGTTACTCTTCCCCGGACTATGGCTACACCTTC.

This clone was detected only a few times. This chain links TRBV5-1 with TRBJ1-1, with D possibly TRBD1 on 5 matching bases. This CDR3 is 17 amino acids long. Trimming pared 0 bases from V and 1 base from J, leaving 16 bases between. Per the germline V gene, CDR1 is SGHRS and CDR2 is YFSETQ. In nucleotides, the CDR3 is TGCGCCAGCAGCTTGGGGGGGGTGGCAGGGACGAACACTGAAGCTTTCTTT. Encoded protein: CASSLGGVAGTNTEAFF.

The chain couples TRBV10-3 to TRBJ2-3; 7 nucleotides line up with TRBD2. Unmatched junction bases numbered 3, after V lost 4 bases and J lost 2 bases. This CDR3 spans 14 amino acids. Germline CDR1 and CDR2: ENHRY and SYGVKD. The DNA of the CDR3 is TGTGCCATCAGTGCCGGGGGGTACACAGATACGCAGTATTTT. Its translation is CAISAGGYTDTQYF.

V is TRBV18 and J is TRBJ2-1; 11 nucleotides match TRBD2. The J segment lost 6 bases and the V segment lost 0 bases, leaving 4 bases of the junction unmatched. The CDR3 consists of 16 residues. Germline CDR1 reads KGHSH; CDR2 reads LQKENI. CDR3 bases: TGTGCCAGCTCACCACCGGGGCTAGCGGGAGGCAATGAGCAGTTCTTC. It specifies CASSPPGLAGGNEQFF.

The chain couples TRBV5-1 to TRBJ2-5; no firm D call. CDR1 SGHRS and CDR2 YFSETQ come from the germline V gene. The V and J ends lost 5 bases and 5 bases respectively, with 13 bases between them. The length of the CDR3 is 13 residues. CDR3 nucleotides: TGCGCCAGCAGTCTTGATGGTCGGGAGACCCAGTACTTC. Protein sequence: CASSLDGRETQYF.

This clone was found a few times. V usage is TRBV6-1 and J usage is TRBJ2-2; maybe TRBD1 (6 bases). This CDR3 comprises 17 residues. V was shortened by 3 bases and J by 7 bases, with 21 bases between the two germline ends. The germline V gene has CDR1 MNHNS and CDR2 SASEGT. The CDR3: CASSDGSGQALRGELFF. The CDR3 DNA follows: TGTGCCAGCAGTGACGGATCGGGACAAGCCTTACGCGGGGAGCTGTTTTTT.

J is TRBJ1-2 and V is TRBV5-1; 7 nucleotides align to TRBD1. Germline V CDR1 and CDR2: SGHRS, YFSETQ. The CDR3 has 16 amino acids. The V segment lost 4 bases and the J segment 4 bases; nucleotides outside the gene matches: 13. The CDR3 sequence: CASSTDRPGSSYGYTF. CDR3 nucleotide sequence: TGCGCCAGCAGCACGGACAGGCCTGGGAGTAGCTATGGCTACACCTTC.

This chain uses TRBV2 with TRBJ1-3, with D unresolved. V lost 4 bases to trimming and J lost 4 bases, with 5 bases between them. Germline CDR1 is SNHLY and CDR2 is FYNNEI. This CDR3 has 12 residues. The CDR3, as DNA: TGTGCCAGCAGTGTTGAGGGAAACACCATATATTTT. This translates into CASSVEGNTIYF.

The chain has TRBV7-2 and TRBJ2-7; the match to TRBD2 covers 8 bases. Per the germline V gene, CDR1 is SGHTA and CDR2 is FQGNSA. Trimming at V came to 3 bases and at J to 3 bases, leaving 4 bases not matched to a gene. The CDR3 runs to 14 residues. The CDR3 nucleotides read TGTGCCAGCAGCTTTCAAGCGGGGGACTACGAGCAGTACTTC. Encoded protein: CASSFQAGDYEQYF.

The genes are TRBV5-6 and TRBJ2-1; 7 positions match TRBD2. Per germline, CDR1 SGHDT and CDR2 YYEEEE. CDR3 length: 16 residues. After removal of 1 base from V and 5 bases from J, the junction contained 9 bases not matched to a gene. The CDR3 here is CASSLFGASGDNEQFF. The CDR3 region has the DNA TGTGCCAGCAGCTTGTTTGGAGCTAGCGGAGACAATGAGCAGTTCTTC.

CDR3 nucleotides: TGTGCCAGCAGCTTACTTGATGTAGGGGAGCTGTTTTTT. This encodes CASSLLDVGELFF. The chain links TRBV9 to TRBJ2-2; D not resolved. Germline CDR1 SGDLS, CDR2 YYNGEE. The V end was cut by 4 bases, the J end by 8 bases, with 12 bases between. This CDR3 is built from 13 residues.

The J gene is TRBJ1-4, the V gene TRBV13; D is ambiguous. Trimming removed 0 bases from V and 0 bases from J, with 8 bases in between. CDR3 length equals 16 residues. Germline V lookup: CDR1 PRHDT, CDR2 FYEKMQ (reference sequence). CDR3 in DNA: TGTGCCAGCAGCTTAGGCCTCGGGGCAACTAATGAAAAACTGTTTTTT. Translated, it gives CASSLGLGATNEKLFF.

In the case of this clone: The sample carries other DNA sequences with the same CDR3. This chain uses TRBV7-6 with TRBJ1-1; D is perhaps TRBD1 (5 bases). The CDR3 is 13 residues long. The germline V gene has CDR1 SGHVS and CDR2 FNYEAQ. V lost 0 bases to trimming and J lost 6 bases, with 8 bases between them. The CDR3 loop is CASSLAGGAEAFF. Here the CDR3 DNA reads TGTGCCAGCAGCTTAGCGGGGGGTGCTGAAGCTTTCTTT.

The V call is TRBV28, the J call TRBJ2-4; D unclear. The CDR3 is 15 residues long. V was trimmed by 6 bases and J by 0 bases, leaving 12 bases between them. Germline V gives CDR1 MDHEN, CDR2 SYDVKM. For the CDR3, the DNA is TGTGCCAGCAGGATCTCGATACTAGCCAAAAACATTCAGTACTTC. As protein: CASRISILAKNIQYF.

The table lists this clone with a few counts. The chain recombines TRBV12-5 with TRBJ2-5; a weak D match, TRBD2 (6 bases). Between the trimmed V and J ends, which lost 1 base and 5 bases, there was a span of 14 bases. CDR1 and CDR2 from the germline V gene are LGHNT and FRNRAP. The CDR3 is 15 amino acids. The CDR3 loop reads CASGLGSGVGETQYF. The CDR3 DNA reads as TGTGCTAGTGGTTTGGGATCGGGGGTGGGGGAGACCCAGTACTTC.

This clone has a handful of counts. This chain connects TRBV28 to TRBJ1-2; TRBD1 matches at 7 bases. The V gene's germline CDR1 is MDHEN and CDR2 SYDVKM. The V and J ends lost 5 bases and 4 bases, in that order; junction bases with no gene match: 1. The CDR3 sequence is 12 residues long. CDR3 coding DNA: TGTGCCAGCAGTGGACAGGTCTATGGCTACACCTTC. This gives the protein CASSGQVYGYTF.

In DNA, the CDR3 is TGTGCCACCAGCAGAGATCATCGGGAGACCCAGTACTTC. This gives the protein CATSRDHRETQYF. This chain uses TRBV15 with TRBJ2-5; D not resolved. The ends were cut back, 0 bases at V and 5 bases at J, with 7 bases in the middle. The CDR3 is 13 amino acids. CDR1 LNHNV and CDR2 YYDKDF come from the germline V gene (reference sequence).

This CDR3 is CASSYGLSLSNEQFF. In DNA form, the CDR3 reads TGTGCCAGCAGTTACGGGCTATCACTCAGCAATGAGCAGTTCTTC. This chain joins TRBV6-5 and TRBJ2-1, with D uncertain. The CDR3 has 15 residues. V was pared by 2 bases and J by 6 bases, with 14 bases between. The germline gives CDR1 MNHEY, CDR2 SVGAGI.

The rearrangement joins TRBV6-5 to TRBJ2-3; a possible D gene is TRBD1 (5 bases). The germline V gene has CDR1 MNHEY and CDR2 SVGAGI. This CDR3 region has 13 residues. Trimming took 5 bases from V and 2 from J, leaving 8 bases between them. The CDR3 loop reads CASSDRNTDTQYF. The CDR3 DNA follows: TGTGCCAGCAGTGACAGAAACACAGATACGCAGTATTTT.

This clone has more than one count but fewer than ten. The CDR3 protein is CASSYSSGHVNEQFF. DNA for the CDR3: TGTGCCAGCAGTTACTCGTCGGGTCATGTTAATGAGCAGTTCTTC. The chain employs TRBV6-6 and TRBJ2-1, with D hard to call. This CDR3 comprises 15 residues. Looked up from germline, CDR1 is MNHNY and CDR2 is SVGAGI (reference sequence). V lost 0 bases, J lost 7 bases, and 13 bases lay in between.

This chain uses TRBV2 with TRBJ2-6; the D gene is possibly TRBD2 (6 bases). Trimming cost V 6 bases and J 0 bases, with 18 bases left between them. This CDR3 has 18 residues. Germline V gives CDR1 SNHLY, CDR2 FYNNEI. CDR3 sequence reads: CASRAGGLSRSGANVLTF. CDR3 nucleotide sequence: TGTGCCAGCAGGGCTGGAGGACTATCCCGCTCTGGGGCCAACGTCCTGACTTTC.

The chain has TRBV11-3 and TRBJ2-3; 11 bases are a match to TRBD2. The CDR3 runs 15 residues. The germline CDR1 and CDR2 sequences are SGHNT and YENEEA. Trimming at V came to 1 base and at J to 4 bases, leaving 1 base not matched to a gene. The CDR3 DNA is TGTGCCAGCAGCTTAGTAGCGGGAGGGCCAGATACGCAGTATTTT. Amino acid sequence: CASSLVAGGPDTQYF.

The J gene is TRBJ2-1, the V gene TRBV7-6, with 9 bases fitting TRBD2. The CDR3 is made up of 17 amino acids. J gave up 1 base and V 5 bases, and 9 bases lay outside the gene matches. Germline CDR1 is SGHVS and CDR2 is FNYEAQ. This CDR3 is CASSLRIGLASYNEQFF. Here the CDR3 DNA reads TGTGCCAGCAGCCTCAGAATTGGACTAGCGTCCTACAATGAGCAGTTCTTC.